This TCR beta chain came from a study of beta chain features in type 1 diabetes. The CDR3 covers 15 residues. The germline gives CDR1 SGHRS, CDR2 YFSETQ. Trimming pared 3 bases from V and 6 bases from J, leaving 16 bases between. Expressed TCRB transcripts were sequenced because the entire RNA isolate underwent reverse transcription. Profiling relied on immunoSEQ multiplex PCR, and the TCRdb table lists in-frame clones only, not all of them. The profile shows roughly 300,000 clones, around an eighth of them singletons. Regarding the study as a whole: Across all four CD4+ subsets, people with type 1 diabetes showed modestly shorter TCRB CDR3s.

The single heparinised draw taken from each donor contained around 100 mL of blood on average. The sample holds a few counts of this clone. The antigen is unknown. Input material: naive CD4+ T cells from blood. This sequence was found in a man aged 25-45 years with type 1 diabetes. The chain recombines TRBV5-1 with TRBJ1-5, with D perhaps matching TRBD1 (6 bases). The CDR3 loop is CASSSTTGPGQPQHF. DNA for the CDR3: TGCGCCAGCAGCTCTACGACAGGTCCAGGTCAGCCCCAGCATTTT.